This note documents a single TCR beta chain sequence. As yet, its antigen is unknown. These data belong to a study of monozygotic twins with inflammatory bowel disease. Study-wide findings and caveats: The analysis yielded no support for one strong signal or clonotype associated with IBD. With inverse Simpson as the measure, TCRbeta diversity was lower in IBD patients than in healthy co-twins.

TCRdb reanalyzed the 5' RACE reads, giving one entry per CDR3 protein sequence and no DNA. The table lists approximately 400,000 distinct CDR3 sequences. The CDR3 totals 15 residues. In germline, CDR1 is SGHTA, CDR2 FQGNSA. This chain uses TRBV7-2 with TRBJ2-5; the D call from TCRdb, TRBD2, cannot be confirmed without DNA. Source material: blood. This TCR derives from a human donor with ulcerative colitis or Crohn's disease, or a healthy co-twin of an affected twin (not recorded which). The CDR3 protein is CASRVGLAGQETQYF. Complete variable domain (other parts from reference TRBV7-2 and TRBJ2-5): GAGVSQSPSNKVTEKGKDVELRCDPISGHTALYWYRQSLGQGLEFLIYFQGNSAPDKSGLPSDRFSAERTGGSVSTLTIQRTQQEDSAVYLCASRVGLAGQETQYFGPGTRLLVL.